One and the same sample provided the 5 T cell receptor beta chains below, sequenced in a study of cytomegalovirus exposure and HLA in healthy donors. A multiplex PCR was run with 60 Vbeta primers and 13 Jbeta primers. Measured with immunoSEQ multiplex PCR; TCRdb has only the in-frame clones, and not every one. Here the sample spans over 150,000 clones, approximately 75% being singletons. Material: PBMCs. The receptors originated from a man younger than 45 in good health and CMV-seropositive.

The V call is TRBV13, the J call TRBJ1-2; tentatively, D is TRBD1 (5 bases). V lost 4 bases and J 5 bases, leaving 17 bases between the germline ends. From germline, CDR1 is PRHDT and CDR2 FYEKMQ (reference sequence). The CDR3 totals 15 residues. CDR3 DNA sequence: TGTGCCAGCAGCTGGGCGGCGGGGCTGGGGTATGGCTACACCTTC. It yields the protein CASSWAAGLGYGYTF.

The chain employs TRBV15 and TRBJ1-3; D unclear. Germline V lookup: CDR1 LNHNV, CDR2 YYDKDF (reference sequence). Trimming removed 5 bases from V and 7 bases from J, with 12 bases in between. CDR3 length: 13 amino acids. CDR3 region: CATSPLPGNTIYF. The CDR3 region has the DNA TGTGCCACCAGCCCTCTCCCCGGGAACACCATATATTTT. Complete variable domain (other parts from reference TRBV15 and TRBJ1-3): DAMVIQNPRYQVTQFGKPVTLSCSQTLNHNVMYWYQQKSSQAPKLLFHYYDKDFNNEADTPDNFQSRRPNTSFCFLDIRSPGLGDTAMYLCATSPLPGNTIYFGEGSWLTVV.

The J gene is TRBJ1-1, the V gene TRBV5-1; 11 nucleotides line up with TRBD1. Per germline, CDR1 SGHRS and CDR2 YFSETQ. V shed 4 bases, J shed 6 bases, and the junction held 11 bases outside the gene matches. This CDR3 is 16 amino acids long. CDR3 bases: TGCGCCAGCAGCACGGGACAGGGGGAATCACTGGCTGAAGCTTTCTTT. It specifies CASSTGQGESLAEAFF.

V and J are TRBV14 and TRBJ2-5, with a weak D call TRBD2 (6 bases). Trimming took 4 bases from V and 5 from J, leaving 11 bases between them. The germline V gene has CDR1 SGHDN and CDR2 FVKESK. The CDR3 loop spans 13 amino acids. DNA for the CDR3: TGTGCCAGCAGCCGGCGGGGCGAGGAGACCCAGTACTTC. It encodes CASSRRGEETQYF. Complete variable domain (other parts from reference TRBV14 and TRBJ2-5): EAGVTQFPSHSVIEKGQTVTLRCDPISGHDNLYWYRRVMGKEIKFLLHFVKESKQDESGMPNNRFLAERTGGTYSTLKVQPAELEDSGVYFCASSRRGEETQYFGPGTRLLVL.

This clone was seen just once. This chain connects TRBV5-4 to TRBJ1-5; 8 bases match TRBD1. CDR3 length: 15 amino acids. Germline CDR1 reads SGHNT; CDR2 reads YYREEE (reference sequence). J gave up 4 bases and V 3 bases, and 6 bases lay outside the gene matches. CDR3 coding DNA: TGTGCCAGCAGCTCGTGGGGACAGGCGAATCAGCCCCAGCATTTT. Protein product: CASSSWGQANQPQHF. The full variable domain, its missing parts supplied by reference TRBV5-4 and TRBJ1-5, is ETGVTQSPTHLIKTRGQQVTLRCSSQSGHNTVSWYQQALGQGPQFIFQYYREEENGRGNFPPRFSGLQFPNYSSELNVNALELDDSALYLCASSSWGQANQPQHFGDGTRLSIL.